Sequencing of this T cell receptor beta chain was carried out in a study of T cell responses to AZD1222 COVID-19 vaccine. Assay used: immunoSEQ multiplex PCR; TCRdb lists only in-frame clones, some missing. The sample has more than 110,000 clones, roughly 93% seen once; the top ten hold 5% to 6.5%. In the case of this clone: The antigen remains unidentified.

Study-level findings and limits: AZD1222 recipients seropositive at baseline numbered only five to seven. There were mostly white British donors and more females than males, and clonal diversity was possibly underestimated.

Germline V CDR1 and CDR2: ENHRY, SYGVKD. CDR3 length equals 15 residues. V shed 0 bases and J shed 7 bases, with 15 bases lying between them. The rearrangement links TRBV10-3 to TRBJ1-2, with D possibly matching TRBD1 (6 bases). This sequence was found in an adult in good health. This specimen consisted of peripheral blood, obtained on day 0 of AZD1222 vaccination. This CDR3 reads CAISESIADSSGYTF. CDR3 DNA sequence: TGTGCCATCAGTGAGTCGATCGCGGACAGCTCTGGCTACACCTTC.